This TCR beta chain was profiled in a study of beta chain features in type 1 diabetes. Study outcomes and limitations: Moderate yet significant TCRB CDR3 shortening was seen in Type 1 diabetes patients in all four CD4+ subsets. Among type 1 diabetes patients, VDJ junctions had fewer insertions and more deletions. Compared to healthy donors, patients appeared to have naive, central memory and Treg TCRB repertoires that were more alike. A cDNA-based sequencing approach could over-represent cells with high TCR expression.

Worth noting for this clone: Its antigen is as yet unknown.

Per the germline V gene, CDR1 is SGHRS and CDR2 is YFSETQ. V gave up 3 bases and J gave up 1 base, with 10 bases separating them. The CDR3 totals 14 residues. What was sequenced were expressed TCRB transcripts, since all of the isolated RNA had been reverse transcribed. This table comes from immunoSEQ multiplex PCR, and its TCRdb copy is limited to in-frame clones, with some not included. The top ten hold about 0.016% of the sample, which has about 300,000 clones, about 13% seen once. Donors underwent one heparinised blood draw, around 100 mL on average. The sample was naive CD4+ T cells from blood. This clonotype originated in a woman aged 18-30 years with type 1 diabetes. The gene calls are TRBV5-1 and TRBJ2-5, with D unresolved. DNA for the CDR3: TGCGCCAGCAGCTCCCCCCCCGTCCAAGAGACCCAGTACTTC. It codes for CASSSPPVQETQYF.